These T cell receptor beta chains were read from a single sample in a study of T cell responses to AZD1222 COVID-19 vaccine. Measured with immunoSEQ multiplex PCR; TCRdb has only the in-frame clones, and not every one. Of 100,000 to 150,000 clones listed, around 90% are singletons. The material sequenced was peripheral blood, taken 28 days after the second AZD1222 dose. All receptors derive from an adult who received the AZD1222 COVID-19 vaccine. CDR3s include the opening cysteine and the closing phenylalanine or tryptophan. A D gene is named only where the DNA matches it firmly. For some rows the clone size is stated as once, few or many, or as a class when expanded; others skip it.

J	size	V	D	CDR3	DNA
TRBJ2-7	NA	TRBV3-1/TRBV3-2	TRBD2	CASSQGGGGRAHEQYF	TGTGCCAGCAGCCAAGGTGGAGGCGGGAGAGCGCACGAGCAGTACTTC
TRBJ1-4	NA	TRBV27	NA	CASSRVGEKLFF	TGTGCCAGCTCCAGGGTTGGTGAAAAACTGTTTTTT
TRBJ2-7	NA	TRBV5-4	NA	CATSRADYEQYF	TGTGCCACCTCAAGGGCAGACTACGAGCAGTACTTC
TRBJ2-1	NA	TRBV6-5	TRBD2	CASRIAGTYNEQFF	TGTGCCAGCAGAATAGCGGGAACCTACAATGAGCAGTTCTTC
TRBJ1-6	NA	TRBV5-4	NA	CASSDPNSPLHF	TGTGCCAGCAGCGACCCGAATTCACCCCTCCACTTT
TRBJ2-3	NA	TRBV4-2	TRBD2	CASSLTPGLASDTQYF	TGTGCCAGCAGCCTCACTCCGGGACTAGCGTCAGATACGCAGTATTTT
TRBJ2-7	NA	TRBV4-1	NA	CASTAYASEGSYEQYF	TGCGCCAGCACCGCCTACGCCAGTGAGGGGTCCTACGAGCAGTACTTC
TRBJ1-5	NA	TRBV6-2/TRBV6-3	NA	CASSSGVGRNQPQHF	TGTGCCAGCAGTTCAGGGGTGGGTCGCAATCAGCCCCAGCATTTT
TRBJ2-7	NA	TRBV2	NA	CASKSGLYEQYF	TGTGCCAGCAAATCGGGGTTGTACGAGCAGTACTTC
TRBJ1-6	NA	TRBV9	TRBD1	CASSGGQGAPYNSPLHF	TGTGCCAGCAGCGGAGGACAGGGTGCCCCCTATAATTCACCCCTCCACTTT
TRBJ1-1	NA	TRBV19	TRBD1	CASSTDREESTEAFF	TGTGCCAGTAGTACCGACAGGGAGGAAAGCACTGAAGCTTTCTTT
TRBJ1-1	NA	TRBV4-2	NA	CASSQSRAEAFF	TGTGCCAGCAGCCAATCACGGGCTGAAGCTTTCTTT
TRBJ1-4	NA	TRBV3-1/TRBV3-2	TRBD1	CASSQGWTGPNEKLFF	TGTGCCAGCAGCCAAGGTTGGACAGGGCCTAATGAAAAACTGTTTTTT
TRBJ2-1	NA	TRBV19	NA	CASRVTRDVSAYNEQFF	TGTGCCAGTAGGGTGACTAGGGACGTATCAGCCTACAATGAGCAGTTCTTC
TRBJ1-1	NA	TRBV6-5	NA	CASRTLGNTEAFF	TGTGCCAGCAGAACACTAGGGAACACTGAAGCTTTCTTT
TRBJ1-1	NA	TRBV27	NA	CASSSSHWAGTEAFF	NA
TRBJ2-1	NA	TRBV27	NA	CASSYGPSGNEQFF	TGTGCCAGCAGTTATGGACCATCGGGCAATGAGCAGTTCTTC
TRBJ1-5	once	TRBV2	NA	CASSESSAASQPQHF	TGTGCCAGCAGTGAATCATCCGCGGCGTCCCAGCCCCAGCATTTT
TRBJ1-5	NA	TRBV18	NA	CASSPRGSYSNQPQHF	TGTGCCAGCTCACCACGGGGGAGTTATAGCAATCAGCCCCAGCATTTT
TRBJ2-5	NA	TRBV24-1	NA	CATNDGRQETQYF	TGTGCCACCAACGACGGGAGACAAGAGACCCAGTACTTC
TRBJ1-1	NA	TRBV29-1	TRBD1	CSVVRTGETEAFF	TGCAGCGTTGTCAGGACAGGGGAGACTGAAGCTTTCTTT
TRBJ1-5	NA	TRBV19	NA	CASSIRSWEQPQHF	TGTGCCAGTAGTATACGAAGCTGGGAGCAGCCCCAGCATTTT
TRBJ2-5	NA	TRBV2	NA	CASSEWASLRETQYF	TGTGCCAGCAGTGAATGGGCCTCCTTGAGGGAGACCCAGTACTTC
TRBJ2-3	NA	TRBV9	NA	CASSVAGSTDTQYF	TGTGCCAGCAGCGTAGCAGGATCCACAGATACGCAGTATTTT
TRBJ2-7	once	TRBV7-8	NA	CASSPYSYEQYF	TGTGCCAGCAGCCCTTACTCCTACGAGCAGTACTTC
TRBJ2-7	NA	TRBV4-1	TRBD2	CASSLGASGSYEQYF	TGCGCCAGCAGCCTGGGGGCTAGCGGGAGTTACGAGCAGTACTTC
TRBJ1-5	once	TRBV6-1	NA	CASSESASPQPQHF	TGTGCCAGCAGTGAAAGTGCATCGCCCCAGCCCCAGCATTTT
TRBJ1-5	NA	TRBV10-3	NA	CAISESRAPGTPSNQPQHF	TGTGCCATCAGTGAGTCGAGGGCGCCGGGGACCCCTAGCAATCAGCCCCAGCATTTT
TRBJ2-5	once	TRBV7-3	NA	CASSLSPARETQYF	TGTGCCAGCAGCTTAAGCCCAGCGAGGGAGACCCAGTACTTC
TRBJ1-2	NA	TRBV27	NA	CASSLYIGGGYGYTF	TGTGCCAGCAGTTTATATATTGGCGGGGGGTATGGCTACACCTTC
TRBJ1-1	NA	TRBV7-8	TRBD1	CASSPGSVTGGAQMKNTEAFF	TGTGCCAGCAGCCCCGGGTCGGTGACAGGGGGCGCCCAGATGAAGAACACTGAAGCTTTCTTT
TRBJ1-5	NA	TRBV27	TRBD1	CASSDAGTGSNQPQHF	TGTGCCAGCAGTGACGCCGGGACAGGGAGCAATCAGCCCCAGCATTTT
TRBJ2-7	NA	TRBV9	TRBD2	CASSPGLVVRYEQYF	TGTGCCAGCAGCCCAGGACTAGTGGTTCGGTACGAGCAGTACTTC
TRBJ2-3	NA	TRBV21-1	NA	CASSNLRLAGPTDTQYF	TGTGCCAGCAGCAACCTCCGACTAGCGGGGCCCACAGATACGCAGTATTTT
TRBJ2-5	NA	TRBV5-5	TRBD2	CASSLAFRLAGAYQETQYF	TGTGCCAGCAGCTTGGCCTTCCGACTAGCGGGGGCGTACCAAGAGACCCAGTACTTC
TRBJ1-2	NA	TRBV2	NA	CASSELESYGYTF	TGTGCCAGCAGTGAATTGGAATCCTATGGCTACACCTTC
TRBJ2-2	NA	TRBV30	NA	CAWSDTGAGELFF	TGTGCCTGGAGTGATACAGGAGCCGGGGAGCTGTTTTTT
TRBJ2-7	once	TRBV9	TRBD2	CASSASGNLGEQYF	TGTGCCAGCAGCGCAAGCGGGAATTTGGGTGAGCAGTACTTC
TRBJ1-1	NA	TRBV12-5	NA	CASGLVTTLTPGHRRDTEAFF	TGTGCTAGTGGTTTGGTAACCACACTTACACCGGGACACAGGAGGGACACTGAAGCTTTCTTT
TRBJ2-2	NA	TRBV10-3	NA	CAISDGSTNTGELFF	TGTGCCATCAGTGATGGCAGTACGAACACCGGGGAGCTGTTTTTT
TRBJ1-4	NA	TRBV5-6	NA	CASSLWVLEKLFF	TGTGCCAGCAGTCTGTGGGTGTTGGAAAAACTGTTTTTT
TRBJ1-3	NA	TRBV28	NA	CASSSPYITGNTIYF	TGTGCCAGCAGTTCCCCTTACATAACCGGAAACACCATATATTTT
TRBJ2-1	NA	TRBV18	NA	CASSPGDTSYNEQFF	TGTGCCAGCTCACCCGGTGATACCTCCTACAATGAGCAGTTCTTC
TRBJ1-3	NA	TRBV3-1/TRBV3-2	NA	CASSQDLSGNTIYF	TGTGCCAGCAGCCAGGACCTCTCTGGAAACACCATATATTTT
TRBJ1-1	NA	TRBV6-1	NA	CASSERRQMNTEAFF	TGTGCCAGCAGTGAAAGAAGACAGATGAACACTGAAGCTTTCTTT
TRBJ2-7	NA	TRBV27	NA	CANWPGLQAYEQYF	TGTGCCAACTGGCCGGGACTTCAAGCCTACGAGCAGTACTTC
TRBJ1-1	NA	TRBV28	NA	CASFRVSEAFF	TGTGCCAGCTTCCGTGTAAGTGAAGCTTTCTTT
TRBJ1-2	NA	TRBV10-3	TRBD1	CATLPGTGNGYTF	TGTGCCACCCTCCCTGGGACAGGGAATGGCTACACCTTC
TRBJ1-1	NA	TRBV3-1/TRBV3-2	NA	CASSQRPSNTEAFF	TGTGCCAGCAGCCAAAGACCCTCGAACACTGAAGCTTTCTTT
TRBJ1-1	few	TRBV28	NA	CASSLMARHTEAFF	TGTGCCAGCAGTTTAATGGCTCGCCACACTGAAGCTTTCTTT
TRBJ2-7	NA	TRBV9	TRBD2	CASSAGRTSGGTYEQYF	TGTGCCAGCAGCGCAGGAAGAACTAGCGGGGGGACCTACGAGCAGTACTTC
TRBJ2-1	NA	TRBV7-2	TRBD2	CASSSLAGGAPKYNEQFF	TGTGCCAGCAGCTCACTAGCGGGAGGCGCCCCAAAGTACAATGAGCAGTTCTTC
TRBJ2-1	once	TRBV5-1	NA	CASSLDGATYNEQFF	TGCGCCAGCAGCTTGGACGGAGCAACCTACAATGAGCAGTTCTTC
TRBJ1-5	NA	TRBV28	TRBD1	CASRRDRAGSQPQHF	TGTGCCAGCAGACGAGACAGGGCGGGGAGTCAGCCCCAGCATTTT
TRBJ1-2	NA	TRBV15	NA	CATSRDRGGYGYTF	TGTGCCACCAGCAGAGATCGCGGAGGGTATGGCTACACCTTC
TRBJ2-3	once	TRBV5-1	NA	CASSYRALADTQYF	TGCGCCAGCAGCTACAGGGCCCTCGCAGATACGCAGTATTTT
TRBJ2-7	NA	TRBV4-2	TRBD1	CASSQEETGGYEQYF	TGTGCCAGCAGCCAAGAGGAGACAGGGGGCTACGAGCAGTACTTC
TRBJ1-2	NA	TRBV25-1	NA	CASSDGGARGYTF	TGTGCCAGCAGTGACGGGGGGGCTCGTGGCTACACCTTC
TRBJ2-1	NA	TRBV9	NA	CASSPRFPQEQFF	TGTGCCAGCAGCCCCCGTTTCCCTCAGGAGCAGTTCTTC
TRBJ1-2	NA	TRBV19	TRBD1	CASSTGDSYYGYTF	TGTGCCAGTAGTACCGGGGACAGCTACTATGGCTACACCTTC